This TCR beta chain was identified in a study of shared clonotypes between healthy human individuals. Naive CD8 populations comprised CD45RO-negative cells positively selected for CCR7, excluding terminally differentiated effector memory CD45RA+ cells. Germline CDR1 is SGHRS and CDR2 is YFSETQ. The V end was cut by 3 bases, the J end by 3 bases, with 21 bases between. CDR3 length: 18 residues. Sequencing used immunoSEQ multiplex PCR; TCRdb keeps in-frame clones, though not all of them. The sample shows fewer than 1 million clones, 96% of them seen only once. A word on this clone: Antigen: not known.

General observations from the study: Inspection by rarefaction showed sorted-subset sequencing to be incomplete despite large depth.

The chain employs TRBV5-1 and TRBJ1-4; D uncertain. The sequenced material came from naive CD8+ T cells sorted from blood. The origin of this receptor is a man aged 25-45 years in good health. The CDR3 loop is CASSSGPSRARPNEKLFF. The CDR3 coding sequence is TGCGCCAGCAGCTCTGGCCCGTCAAGGGCCCGCCCTAATGAAAAACTGTTTTTT.